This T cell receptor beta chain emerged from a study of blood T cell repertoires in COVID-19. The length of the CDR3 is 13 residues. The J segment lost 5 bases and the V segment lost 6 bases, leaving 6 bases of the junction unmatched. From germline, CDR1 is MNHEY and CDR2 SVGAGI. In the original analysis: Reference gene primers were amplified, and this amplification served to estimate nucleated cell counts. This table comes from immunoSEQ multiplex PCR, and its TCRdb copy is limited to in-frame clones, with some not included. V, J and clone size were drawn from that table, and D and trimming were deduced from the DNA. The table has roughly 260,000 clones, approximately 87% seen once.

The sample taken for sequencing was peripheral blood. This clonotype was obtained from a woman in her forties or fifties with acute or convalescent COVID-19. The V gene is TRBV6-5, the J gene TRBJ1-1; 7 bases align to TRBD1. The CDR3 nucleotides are TGTGCCAGCAGGGCAGGGGGGCGGACTGAAGCTTTCTTT. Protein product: CASRAGGRTEAFF.